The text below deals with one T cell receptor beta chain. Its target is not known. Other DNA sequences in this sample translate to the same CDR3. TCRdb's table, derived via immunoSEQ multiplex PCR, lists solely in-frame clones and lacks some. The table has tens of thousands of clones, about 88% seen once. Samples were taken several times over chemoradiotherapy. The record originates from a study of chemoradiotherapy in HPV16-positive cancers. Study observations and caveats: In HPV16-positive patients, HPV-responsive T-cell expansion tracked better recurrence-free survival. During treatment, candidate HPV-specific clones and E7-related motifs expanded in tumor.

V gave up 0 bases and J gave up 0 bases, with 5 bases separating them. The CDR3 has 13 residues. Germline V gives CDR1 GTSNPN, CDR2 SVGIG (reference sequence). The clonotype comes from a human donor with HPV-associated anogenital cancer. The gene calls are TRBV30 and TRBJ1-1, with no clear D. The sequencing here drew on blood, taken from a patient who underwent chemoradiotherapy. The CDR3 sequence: CAWSVTLNTEAFF. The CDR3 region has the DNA TGTGCCTGGAGTGTGACACTGAACACTGAAGCTTTCTTT.